Described below is a single TCR beta chain sequence and its context. The antigen is unknown. The sample belongs to a study of beta chain features in type 1 diabetes. The wider study: No patient-donor differences in age, gender, total cells or subset yield. Sorted cells numbering some 110 million were examined across all samples. General study findings and limits: The naive, central memory and Treg TCRB repertoires of patients appeared to be more similar to one another than those of healthy donors. Shortening that was moderate but significant affected the TCRB CDR3s of Type 1 diabetes patients in all four CD4+ subsets.

With 6 bases removed from V and 3 bases from J, the gap between germline ends came to 16 bases. The CDR3 spans 14 residues. Germline-derived CDR1 and CDR2 are SGHTS and YDEGEE. Isolated RNA was reverse transcribed in full, so expressed TCRB transcripts were sequenced. Data came from immunoSEQ multiplex PCR; TCRdb stores just in-frame clones and leaves some out. The sample holds about 240,000 clones, roughly 30% seen once. The gene calls are TRBV5-8 and TRBJ2-7; D unresolved. The material sequenced was central memory CD4+ T cells from blood. This receptor was taken from a man aged 25 to 40 in good health. CDR3 sequence reads: CASTLGPSVYEQYF. The CDR3 DNA sequence: TGTGCCAGCACGCTGGGTCCGAGTGTCTACGAGCAGTACTTC.